The source of this T cell receptor (beta chain) is a study of blood T cells in healthy people across ages. CDR1 is ENHRY and CDR2 is SYGVKD in the germline V gene. Trimming removed 4 bases at V and 4 bases at J, with 13 bases between. The CDR3 is 14 amino acids. The study's findings and limits: A roughly linear fall in TCR beta diversity per million T cells was seen with increasing age.

In the case of this clonotype: Its antigen is undetermined.

Donors were systemically healthy Caucasian individuals from Russia aged roughly 6 to 90 years. Extractions gave at least 5 micrograms of total RNA per sample. The second PCR ran about 6 to 12 cycles with a sample-barcoded 5' primer and J-beta primers. Via MiXCR, TCRdb re-called the 5' RACE reads, giving one row per CDR3 protein. Of hundreds of thousands of distinct CDR3 sequences listed, 43% are singletons. V gene TRBV10-3 combines with J gene TRBJ2-5; the D gene is possibly TRBD1 (6 bases). The sequencing input was blood. The sequence came from a woman aged 55-69 years in good health. The CDR3 region is CAISVTGSRETQYF. The DNA for the CDR3 is TGTGCCATCAGTGTAACAGGGTCCCGAGAGACCCAGTACTTC.